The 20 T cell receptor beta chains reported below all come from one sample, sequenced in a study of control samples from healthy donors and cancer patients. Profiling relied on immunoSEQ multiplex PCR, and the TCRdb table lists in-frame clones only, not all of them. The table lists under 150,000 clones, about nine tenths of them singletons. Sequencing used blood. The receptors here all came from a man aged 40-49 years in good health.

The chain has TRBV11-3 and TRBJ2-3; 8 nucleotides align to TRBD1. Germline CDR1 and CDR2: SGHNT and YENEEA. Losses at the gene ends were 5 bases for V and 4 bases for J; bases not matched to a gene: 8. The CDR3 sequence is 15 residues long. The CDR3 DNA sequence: TGTGCCAGCAGCACCGGGACAGGTACTTCAGATACGCAGTATTTT. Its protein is CASSTGTGTSDTQYF. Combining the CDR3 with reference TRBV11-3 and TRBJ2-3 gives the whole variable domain EAGVVQSPRYKIIEKKQPVAFWCNPISGHNTLYWYLQNLGQGPELLIRYENEEAVDDSQLPKDRFSAERLKGVDSTLKIQPAELGDSAVYLCASSTGTGTSDTQYFGPGTRLTVL.

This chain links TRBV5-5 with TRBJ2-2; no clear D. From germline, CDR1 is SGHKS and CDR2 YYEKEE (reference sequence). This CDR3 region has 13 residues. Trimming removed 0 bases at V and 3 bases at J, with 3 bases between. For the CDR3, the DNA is TGTGCCAGCAGCTTGGGGGACACCGGGGAGCTGTTTTTT. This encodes CASSLGDTGELFF.

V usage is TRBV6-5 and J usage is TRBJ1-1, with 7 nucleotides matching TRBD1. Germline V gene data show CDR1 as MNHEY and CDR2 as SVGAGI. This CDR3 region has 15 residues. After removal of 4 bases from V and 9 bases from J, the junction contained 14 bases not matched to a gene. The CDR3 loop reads CASSSVTGRGLKAFF. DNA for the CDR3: TGTGCCAGCAGTTCAGTGACAGGGAGGGGCCTTAAAGCTTTCTTT.

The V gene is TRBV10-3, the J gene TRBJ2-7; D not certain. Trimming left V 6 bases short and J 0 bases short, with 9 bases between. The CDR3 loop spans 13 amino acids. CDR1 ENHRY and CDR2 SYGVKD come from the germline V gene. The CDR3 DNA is TGTGCCATCAGCCATCGGGTCTCCTACGAGCAGTACTTC. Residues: CAISHRVSYEQYF.

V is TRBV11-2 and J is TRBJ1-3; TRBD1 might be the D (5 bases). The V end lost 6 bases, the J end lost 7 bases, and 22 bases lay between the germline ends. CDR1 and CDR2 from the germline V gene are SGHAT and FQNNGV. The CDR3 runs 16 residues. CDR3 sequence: CASRRPGGAARNTIYF. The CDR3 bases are TGTGCCAGCAGGCGACCGGGAGGGGCGGCGAGGAACACCATATATTTT.

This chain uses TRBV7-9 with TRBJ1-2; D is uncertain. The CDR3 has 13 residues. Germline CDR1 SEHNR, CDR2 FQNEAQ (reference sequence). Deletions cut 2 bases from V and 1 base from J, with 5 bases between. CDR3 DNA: TGTGCCAGCAGCTTACAGGTTAACTATGGCTACACCTTC. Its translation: CASSLQVNYGYTF.

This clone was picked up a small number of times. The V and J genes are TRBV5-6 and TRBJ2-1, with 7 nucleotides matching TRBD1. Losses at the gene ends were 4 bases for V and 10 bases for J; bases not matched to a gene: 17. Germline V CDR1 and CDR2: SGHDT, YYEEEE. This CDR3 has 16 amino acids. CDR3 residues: CASSPQTGSPRREQFF. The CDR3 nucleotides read TGTGCCAGCAGCCCACAGACAGGGTCGCCTCGGCGAGAGCAGTTCTTC. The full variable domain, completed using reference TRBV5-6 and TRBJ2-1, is DAGVTQSPTHLIKTRGQQVTLRCSPKSGHDTVSWYQQALGQGPQFIFQYYEEEERQRGNFPDRFSGHQFPNYSSELNVNALLLGDSALYLCASSPQTGSPRREQFFGPGTRLTVL.

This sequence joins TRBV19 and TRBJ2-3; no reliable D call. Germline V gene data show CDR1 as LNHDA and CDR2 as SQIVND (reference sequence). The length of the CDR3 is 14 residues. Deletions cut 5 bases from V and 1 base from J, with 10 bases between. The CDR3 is CASSLRTRTDTQYF. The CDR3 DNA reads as TGTGCCAGTAGTCTCCGGACCCGCACAGATACGCAGTATTTT.

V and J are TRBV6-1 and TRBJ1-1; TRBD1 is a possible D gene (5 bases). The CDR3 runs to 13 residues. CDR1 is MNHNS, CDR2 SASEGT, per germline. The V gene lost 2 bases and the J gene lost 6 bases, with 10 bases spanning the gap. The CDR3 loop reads CASSEFRGSEAFF. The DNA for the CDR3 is TGTGCCAGCAGTGAATTTAGGGGATCTGAAGCTTTCTTT.

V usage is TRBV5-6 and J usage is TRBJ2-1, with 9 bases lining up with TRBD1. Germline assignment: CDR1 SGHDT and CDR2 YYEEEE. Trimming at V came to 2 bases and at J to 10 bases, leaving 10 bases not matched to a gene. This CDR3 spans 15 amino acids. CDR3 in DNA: TGTGCCAGCAGCTTTCTGTCCCGGGACAGGGTCGAGCAGTTCTTC. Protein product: CASSFLSRDRVEQFF.

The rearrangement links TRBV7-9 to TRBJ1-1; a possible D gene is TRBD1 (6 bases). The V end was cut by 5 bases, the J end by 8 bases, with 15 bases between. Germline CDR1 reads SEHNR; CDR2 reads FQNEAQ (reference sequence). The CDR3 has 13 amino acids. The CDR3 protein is CASSQRTVLEAFF. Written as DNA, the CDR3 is TGTGCCAGCAGCCAAAGGACAGTCCTAGAAGCTTTCTTT.

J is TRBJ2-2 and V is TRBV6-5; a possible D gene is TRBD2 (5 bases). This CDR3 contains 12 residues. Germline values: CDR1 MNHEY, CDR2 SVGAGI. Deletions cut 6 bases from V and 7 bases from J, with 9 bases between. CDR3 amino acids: CASRTTGGELFF. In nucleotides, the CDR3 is TGTGCCAGCAGGACTACTGGCGGGGAGCTGTTTTTT.

For the CDR3, the DNA is TGTGCCAGCAACGACCGCACAGATACGCAGTATTTT. Amino acid sequence: CASNDRTDTQYF. J is TRBJ2-3 and V is TRBV5-6; D remains ambiguous. V was cut by 6 bases and J by 1 base, with 6 bases left in between. The CDR3 is 12 residues long. CDR1 is SGHDT, CDR2 YYEEEE, per germline. Full variable domain (missing parts from reference TRBV5-6 and TRBJ2-3): DAGVTQSPTHLIKTRGQQVTLRCSPKSGHDTVSWYQQALGQGPQFIFQYYEEEERQRGNFPDRFSGHQFPNYSSELNVNALLLGDSALYLCASNDRTDTQYFGPGTRLTVL.

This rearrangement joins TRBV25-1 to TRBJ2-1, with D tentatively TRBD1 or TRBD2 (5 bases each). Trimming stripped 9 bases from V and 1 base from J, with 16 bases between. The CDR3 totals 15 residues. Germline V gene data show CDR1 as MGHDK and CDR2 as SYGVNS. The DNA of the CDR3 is TGTGCCAGGTCGAAGACCGAGGGGTCCTACAATGAGCAGTTCTTC. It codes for CARSKTEGSYNEQFF.

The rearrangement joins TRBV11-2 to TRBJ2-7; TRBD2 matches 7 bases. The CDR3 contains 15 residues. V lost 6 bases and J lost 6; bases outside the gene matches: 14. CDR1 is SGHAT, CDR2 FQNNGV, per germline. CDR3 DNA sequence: TGTGCCAGCAGTTCCCCTCGACTAGCCCGAGCCGAGCAGTACTTC. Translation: CASSSPRLARAEQYF.

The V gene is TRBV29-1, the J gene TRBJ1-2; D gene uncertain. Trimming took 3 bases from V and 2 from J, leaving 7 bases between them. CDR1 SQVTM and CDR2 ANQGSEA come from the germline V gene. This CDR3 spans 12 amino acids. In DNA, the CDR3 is TGCAGCGTTGAGTCGTTAAACTATGGCTACACCTTC. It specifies CSVESLNYGYTF. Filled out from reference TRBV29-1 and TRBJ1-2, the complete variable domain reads SAVISQKPSRDICQRGTSLTIQCQVDSQVTMMFWYRQQPGQSLTLIATANQGSEATYESGFVIDKFPISRPNLTFSTLTVSNMSPEDSSIYLCSVESLNYGYTFGSGTRLTVV.

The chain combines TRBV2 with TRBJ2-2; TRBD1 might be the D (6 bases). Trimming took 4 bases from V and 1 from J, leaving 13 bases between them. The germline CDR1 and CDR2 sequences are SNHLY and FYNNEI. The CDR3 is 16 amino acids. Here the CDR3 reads CASSGSRDKNTGELFF. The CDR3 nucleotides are TGTGCCAGCAGTGGGTCCCGGGACAAGAACACCGGGGAGCTGTTTTTT.

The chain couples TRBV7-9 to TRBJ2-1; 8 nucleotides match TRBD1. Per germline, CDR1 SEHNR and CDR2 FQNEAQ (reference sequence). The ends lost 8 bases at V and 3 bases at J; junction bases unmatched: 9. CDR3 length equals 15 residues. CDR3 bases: TGTGCCAGCGACGGCCCACAGGGGGGCTACAATGAGCAGTTCTTC. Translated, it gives CASDGPQGGYNEQFF.

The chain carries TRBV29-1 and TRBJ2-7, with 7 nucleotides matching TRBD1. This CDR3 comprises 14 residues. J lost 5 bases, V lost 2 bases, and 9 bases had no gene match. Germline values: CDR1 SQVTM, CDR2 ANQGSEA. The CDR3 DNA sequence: TGCAGCGTTGAAAATCTTGACAGGGACGACGAGCAGTACTTC. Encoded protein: CSVENLDRDDEQYF.

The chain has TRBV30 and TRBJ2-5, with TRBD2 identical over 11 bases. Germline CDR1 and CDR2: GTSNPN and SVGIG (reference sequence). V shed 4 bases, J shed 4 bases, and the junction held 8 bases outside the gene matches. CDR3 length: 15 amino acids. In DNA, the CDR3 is TGTGCCTGGACCCGGCTAGCGGGGGGAGGAGAGACCCAGTACTTC. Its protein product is CAWTRLAGGGETQYF.